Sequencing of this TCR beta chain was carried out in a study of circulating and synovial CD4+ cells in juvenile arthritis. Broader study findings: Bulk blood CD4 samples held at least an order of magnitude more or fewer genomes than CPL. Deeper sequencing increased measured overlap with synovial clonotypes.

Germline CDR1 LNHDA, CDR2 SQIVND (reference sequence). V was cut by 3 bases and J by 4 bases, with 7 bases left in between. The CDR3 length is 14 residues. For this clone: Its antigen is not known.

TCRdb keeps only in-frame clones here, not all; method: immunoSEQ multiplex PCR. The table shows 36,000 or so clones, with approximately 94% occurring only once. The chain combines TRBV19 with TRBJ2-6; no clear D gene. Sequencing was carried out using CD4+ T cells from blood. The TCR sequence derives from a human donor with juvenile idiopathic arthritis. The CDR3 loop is CASSIQAGANVLTF. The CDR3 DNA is TGTGCCAGTAGTATTCAAGCCGGGGCCAACGTCCTGACTTTC. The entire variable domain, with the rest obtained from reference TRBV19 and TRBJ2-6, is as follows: DGGITQSPKYLFRKEGQNVTLSCEQNLNHDAMYWYRQDPGQGLRLIYYSQIVNDFQKGDIAEGYSVSREKKESFPLTVTSAQKNPTAFYLCASSIQAGANVLTFGAGSRLTVL.